The 27 T cell receptor beta chains reported below all come from one sample, sequenced in a study of T cells in Graves' hyperthyroidism and ophthalmopathy. RNA transcripts yielded amplified TCR beta CDR3 regions. The TCR CDR3 was amplified in a first-round RT-PCR using the HTBI primer set. MiXCR, applied by TCRdb to the multiplex PCR reads, yields one record per CDR3 protein. The data hold 470,000 or so distinct CDR3 sequences, with around 20% observed a single time. The sample taken for sequencing was blood. Receptor source: a young man with Graves' hyperthyroidism.

The table lists this clonotype with many counts. This chain joins TRBV7-6 and TRBJ2-5; D possibly matches TRBD1 or TRBD2 (5 bases each). The CDR3 contains 17 residues. The germline V gene has CDR1 SGHVS and CDR2 FNYEAQ. The V gene lost 5 bases and the J gene lost 5 bases, with 24 bases spanning the gap. The DNA for the CDR3 is TGTGCCAGCAGCCTCGAACCGGGTGGGGGTGTTCGGGAGACCCAGTACTTC. It translates to CASSLEPGGGVRETQYF. Based on the CDR3 plus reference TRBV7-6 and TRBJ2-5, the full variable domain is GAGVSQSPRYKVTKRGQDVALRCDPISGHVSLYWYRQALGQGPEFLTYFNYEAQQDKSGLPNDRFSAERPEGSISTLTIQRTEQRDSAMYRCASSLEPGGGVRETQYFGPGTRLLVL.

This clonotype turned up a few times. The chain uses TRBV5-5 and TRBJ1-1; 7 bases agree with TRBD1. Germline CDR1 SGHKS, CDR2 YYEKEE (reference sequence). Losses at the gene ends were 1 base for V and 3 bases for J; bases not matched to a gene: 9. The CDR3 is 16 residues long. This chain's CDR3 is CASSLKGGGGHTEAFF. The CDR3 DNA follows: TGTGCCAGCAGCTTGAAAGGGGGCGGCGGTCACACTGAAGCTTTCTTT.

This clonotype was seen at least ten times. V and J are TRBV5-1 and TRBJ1-5, with D perhaps TRBD1 (5 bases). The CDR3 is 13 amino acids. Trimming took 3 bases from V and 6 from J, leaving 10 bases between them. Looked up from germline, CDR1 is SGHRS and CDR2 is YFSETQ. CDR3 nucleotide sequence: TGCGCCAGCAGCTACGAAGGGACTCAGCCCCAGCATTTT. This sequence encodes CASSYEGTQPQHF.

This clonotype was counted at least ten times. The J gene is TRBJ1-1, the V gene TRBV6-1, with TRBD1 as a possible D gene (5 bases). CDR3 length: 16 residues. V lost 6 bases, J lost 5 bases, and 22 bases lay in between. Germline assignment: CDR1 MNHNS and CDR2 SASEGT. The CDR3 nucleotides read TGTGCCAGCAGCGCCCCCGGGACTCGAATTAATACTGAAGCTTTCTTT. As protein: CASSAPGTRINTEAFF.

The V gene is TRBV6-1, the J gene TRBJ2-4, with TRBD1 as a possible D gene (6 bases). Germline V gives CDR1 MNHNS, CDR2 SASEGT. Trimming pared 5 bases from V and 1 base from J, leaving 18 bases between. The CDR3 is 17 residues long. The CDR3 DNA sequence: TGTGCCAGCAGTACATTACAGGGAGATGGTGCCAAAAACATTCAGTACTTC. It translates to CASSTLQGDGAKNIQYF.

This clonotype was detected many times. This chain connects TRBV5-1 to TRBJ2-2; D unclear. V shed 2 bases and J shed 0 bases, with 5 bases lying between them. Germline CDR1 and CDR2: SGHRS and YFSETQ. The CDR3 spans 14 residues. CDR3 in amino acids: CASSFGSNTGELFF. The CDR3 region has the DNA TGCGCCAGCAGCTTCGGATCGAACACCGGGGAGCTGTTTTTT.

This chain connects TRBV10-3 to TRBJ2-5; D ambiguous. The CDR3 is made up of 14 amino acids. V was trimmed by 0 bases and J by 5 bases, leaving 10 bases between them. Germline V lookup: CDR1 ENHRY, CDR2 SYGVKD. CDR3 protein: CAISESALRETQYF. DNA of the CDR3: TGTGCCATCAGTGAGTCGGCACTCAGGGAGACCCAGTACTTC.

This clonotype was recorded at least ten times. The chain carries TRBV5-1 and TRBJ2-2, with 8 bases aligning to TRBD1. With 3 bases clipped from V and 0 bases from J, the junction kept 1 base outside the gene matches. This CDR3 is 15 amino acids long. Germline V gives CDR1 SGHRS, CDR2 YFSETQ. CDR3 region: CASSWDRSNTGELFF. In nucleotides, the CDR3 is TGCGCCAGCAGCTGGGACAGGTCGAACACCGGGGAGCTGTTTTTT.

This clonotype was detected many times. The J gene is TRBJ1-5, the V gene TRBV19; a weak D match, TRBD1 (5 bases). The CDR3 is 15 residues long. V lost 7 bases, J lost 1 base, and 14 bases lay in between. CDR1 is LNHDA, CDR2 SQIVND, per germline (reference sequence). The CDR3 region is CASNRGEGSNQPQHF. CDR3 nucleotides: TGTGCCAGTAACCGAGGGGAAGGGAGCAATCAGCCCCAGCATTTT.

This clonotype showed up many times. V gene TRBV28 combines with J gene TRBJ1-2, with no clear D. CDR3 size: 13 residues. V lost 7 bases to trimming and J lost 3 bases, with 12 bases between them. Germline CDR1 and CDR2: MDHEN and SYDVKM. This CDR3 is CASTLSGYYGYTF. The CDR3, as DNA: TGTGCCAGCACCCTGTCGGGGTACTATGGCTACACCTTC.

Concerning this clonotype itself: Just one base apart from a much larger clone, this may be a read error. V usage is TRBV7-9 and J usage is TRBJ1-1; tentative D call: TRBD1 (5 bases). V was trimmed by 5 bases and J by 7 bases, leaving 14 bases between them. Germline V gene data show CDR1 as SEHNR and CDR2 as FQNEAQ (reference sequence). CDR3 length: 13 residues. The CDR3 coding sequence is TGTGCCAGCAGCGGAGCAGGGTTGGTTGAAGCTTTCTTT. Protein product: CASSGAGLVEAFF.

This clonotype occurred many times. The V gene is TRBV28, the J gene TRBJ1-5; 9 positions match TRBD1. Per germline, CDR1 MDHEN and CDR2 SYDVKM. J was trimmed by 3 bases and V by 3 bases; bases with no gene match: 3. The CDR3 contains 15 residues. CDR3 region: CASSLGQGVNQPQHF. The CDR3 DNA reads TGTGCCAGCAGTTTGGGACAGGGCGTCAATCAGCCCCAGCATTTT.

This chain connects TRBV6-9 to TRBJ1-6; the D is unclear. The CDR3 length is 13 residues. The V gene lost 4 bases and the J gene lost 12 bases, with 13 bases spanning the gap. CDR1 MNHGY and CDR2 SVAAGI come from the germline V gene. The CDR3 DNA follows: TGTGCCAGCAGTTTTCGGGAGGGTGGACCCCTCCACTTT. Amino acid sequence: CASSFREGGPLHF.

This clonotype was detected ten times or more. The CDR3 DNA sequence: TGTGCCAGCAGTTTAGCGCGGCTCGCGAACACCGGGGAGCTGTTTTTT. Translated: CASSLARLANTGELFF. The V gene is TRBV12-3 or TRBV12-4, the J gene TRBJ2-2, with D uncertain. Trimming stripped 0 bases from V and 0 bases from J, with 8 bases between. There are 16 residues in the CDR3.

This clonotype was observed at least ten times. The chain is built from TRBV20-1 and TRBJ1-5, with TRBD1 as a possible D gene (5 bases). Per the germline V gene, CDR1 is DFQATT and CDR2 is SNEGSKA (reference sequence). This CDR3 comprises 15 residues. Between the trimmed V and J ends, which lost 3 bases and 0 bases, there was a span of 12 bases. CDR3 region: CSASDRGYSNQPQHF. CDR3 bases: TGCAGTGCTAGCGATAGGGGCTATAGCAATCAGCCCCAGCATTTT.

To note about this clonotype: This may stem from a read error, because a much larger clone lies one nucleotide away. This likely comes from a read error, as the CDR3 has no conserved phenylalanine or tryptophan at its end. The V call is TRBV6-5, the J call TRBJ1-1, with TRBD1 matching over 10 bases. V shed 4 bases and J 0 bases; nucleotides not matched to a gene: 5. The CDR3 loop spans 16 amino acids. Germline V gene lookup returns CDR1 MNHEY and CDR2 SVGAGI. The CDR3 protein is CASSSWTGGLNTEAFI. CDR3 in DNA: TGTGCCAGCAGTTCCTGGACAGGGGGGTTGAACACTGAAGCTTTCATT.

This clonotype was counted only a few times. The chain links TRBV29-1 to TRBJ1-1; TRBD1 might be the D (6 bases). The V end lost 6 bases, the J end lost 0 bases, and 11 bases lay between the germline ends. The CDR3 loop spans 13 amino acids. Germline CDR1 SQVTM, CDR2 ANQGSEA. This CDR3 reads CSVVRGLNTEAFF. Here the CDR3 DNA reads TGCAGCGTCGTAAGGGGGTTGAACACTGAAGCTTTCTTT.

In this sample, this clonotype turned up a few times. This rearrangement joins TRBV29-1 to TRBJ1-2; 10 bases are a match to TRBD1. This CDR3 is 15 amino acids long. Unmatched junction bases numbered 7, after V lost 5 bases and J lost 1 base. Germline loops: CDR1 SQVTM, CDR2 ANQGSEA. The CDR3 nucleotides read TGCAGCGTTTCAGACAGGGGGCATAGTAACTATGGCTACACCTTC. Translated: CSVSDRGHSNYGYTF.

This clonotype was recorded many times. The genes are TRBV9 and TRBJ1-5, with 7 positions matching TRBD1. Unmatched junction bases numbered 8, after V lost 0 bases and J lost 2 bases. The germline gives CDR1 SGDLS, CDR2 YYNGEE. This CDR3 spans 17 amino acids. The CDR3 region has the DNA TGTGCCAGCAGCGTAGCTAAGGGGACAGTCGGCAATCAGCCCCAGCATTTT. This codes for CASSVAKGTVGNQPQHF.

This clonotype was recorded a few times. The chain employs TRBV20-1 and TRBJ1-5, with 7 positions matching TRBD1. The CDR3 is 13 residues long. J was trimmed by 7 bases and V by 4 bases; bases with no gene match: 7. Germline CDR1 and CDR2: DFQATT and SNEGSKA (reference sequence). Here the CDR3 reads CSATRQGGQPQHF. CDR3 DNA: TGCAGTGCTACACGACAGGGCGGCCAGCCCCAGCATTTT.

This clonotype was detected many times. As DNA, the CDR3 is TGTGCCAGCAGAACCTACAGCGACCAGTACTTC. This sequence encodes CASRTYSDQYF. The chain joins TRBV2 to TRBJ2-7, with D uncertain. The V gene lost 6 bases and the J gene lost 10 bases, with 13 bases spanning the gap. This CDR3 region has 11 residues. The germline V gene has CDR1 SNHLY and CDR2 FYNNEI. Combining the CDR3 with reference TRBV2 and TRBJ2-7 gives the whole variable domain EPEVTQTPSHQVTQMGQEVILRCVPISNHLYFYWYRQILGQKVEFLVSFYNNEISEKSEIFDDQFSVERPDGSNFTLKIRSTKLEDSAMYFCASRTYSDQYFGPGTRLTVT.

This clonotype was counted ten times or more. The V and J genes are TRBV6-5 and TRBJ2-2; the D call may be TRBD1 or TRBD2 (5 bases each). The V gene lost 8 bases and the J gene lost 1 base, with 14 bases spanning the gap. Germline CDR1 and CDR2: MNHEY and SVGAGI. The CDR3 is made up of 15 amino acids. The CDR3 sequence is CASGSGTVNTGELFF. DNA for the CDR3: TGTGCCAGCGGTTCCGGGACGGTGAACACCGGGGAGCTGTTTTTT.

This clonotype occurred a few times. The chain couples TRBV2 to TRBJ1-5; 12 bases are shared with TRBD1. The V gene end was trimmed by 6 bases and the J gene end by 3 bases; junction bases not matched to a gene: 3. CDR3 length: 15 residues. Germline loops: CDR1 SNHLY, CDR2 FYNNEI. CDR3 DNA: TGTGCCAGCAGCCGGGACAGGGGGCACAATCAGCCCCAGCATTTT. This sequence encodes CASSRDRGHNQPQHF.

This clonotype was counted many times. The genes are TRBV11-2 and TRBJ1-1; the D is unclear. Trimming pared 5 bases from V and 7 bases from J, leaving 17 bases between. CDR1 is SGHAT, CDR2 FQNNGV, per germline. The CDR3 consists of 14 residues. CDR3 amino acids: CASSPRRGFGEAFF. CDR3 in DNA: TGTGCCAGCAGCCCCCGTCGGGGTTTTGGTGAAGCTTTCTTT.

The V and J genes are TRBV19 and TRBJ1-2; D might be TRBD1 (6 bases). The V end was cut by 5 bases, the J end by 0 bases, with 13 bases between. CDR1 is LNHDA and CDR2 is SQIVND in the germline V gene (reference sequence). The CDR3 length is 15 residues. CDR3 bases: TGTGCCAGTAGTGTCACCCGGGACACTAACTATGGCTACACCTTC. Protein: CASSVTRDTNYGYTF.

The V call is TRBV6-1, the J call TRBJ2-7, with 13 positions matching TRBD2. The germline V gene encodes CDR1 MNHNS and CDR2 SASEGT. V trimming: 5 bases; J trimming: 7 bases; junction bases outside the gene matches: 8. The CDR3 covers 15 residues. The CDR3 region has the DNA TGTGCCAGCAGTCCCGGACTAGCGGGAGCCAGAGAGCAGTACTTC. It encodes CASSPGLAGAREQYF.

This clonotype came up many times. The J gene is TRBJ2-7, the V gene TRBV7-2, with unresolved D. The germline CDR1 and CDR2 sequences are SGHTA and FQGNSA. The CDR3 spans 11 residues. V was cut by 5 bases and J by 2 bases, with 4 bases left in between. CDR3 nucleotides: TGTGCCAGCAGCACCCCCTACGAGCAGTACTTC. Its translation: CASSTPYEQYF.